This TCR beta chain was sequenced during a study of cytomegalovirus exposure and HLA in healthy donors. Overall study findings and caveats: Cytomegalovirus association was assigned to more than 150 TCR beta chains. Some segments of the V type, notably TRBV6-2 and TRBV6-3, were excluded as indistinguishable.

It was with 60 Vbeta and 13 Jbeta primers that the PCR ran. The method was immunoSEQ multiplex PCR; TCRdb's version includes in-frame clones alone and lacks a portion of them. The sample carries under 150,000 clones, 80% to 85% recorded once. As to this clone: Its antigen remains unknown.

The CDR3 covers 14 residues. Germline CDR1 is SGHRS and CDR2 is YFSETQ. Trimming at V came to 3 bases and at J to 9 bases, leaving 4 bases not matched to a gene. The source is a boy aged 5-17 years in good health and CMV-seronegative. The chain combines TRBV5-1 with TRBJ2-1, with 12 positions matching TRBD2. The sample consisted of PBMCs. The CDR3 DNA reads TGCGCCAGCAGCTACTTGGGACTAGCGGGTGAGCAGTTCTTC. It translates to CASSYLGLAGEQFF.